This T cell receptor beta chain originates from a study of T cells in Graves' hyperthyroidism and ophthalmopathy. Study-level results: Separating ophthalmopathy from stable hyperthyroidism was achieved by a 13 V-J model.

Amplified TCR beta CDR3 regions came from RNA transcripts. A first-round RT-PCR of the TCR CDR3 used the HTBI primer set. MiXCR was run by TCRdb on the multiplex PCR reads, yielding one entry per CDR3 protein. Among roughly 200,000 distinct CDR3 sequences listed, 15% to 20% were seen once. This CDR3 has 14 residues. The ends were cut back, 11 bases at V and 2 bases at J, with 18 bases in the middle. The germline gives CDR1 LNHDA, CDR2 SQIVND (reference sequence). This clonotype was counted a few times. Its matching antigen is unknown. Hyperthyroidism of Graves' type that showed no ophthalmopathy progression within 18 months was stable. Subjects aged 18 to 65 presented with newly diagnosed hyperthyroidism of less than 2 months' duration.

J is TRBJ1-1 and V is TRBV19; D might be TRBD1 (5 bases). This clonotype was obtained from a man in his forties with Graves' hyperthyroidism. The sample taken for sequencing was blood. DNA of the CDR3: TGTGCCTGCTCCGCCCGGGACCCAAACACTGAAGCTTTCTTT. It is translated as CACSARDPNTEAFF.